This entry describes one TCR beta chain. Its antigen is currently unknown. These data originate in a study of T cell responses to AZD1222 COVID-19 vaccine. Whole-study findings and limits: Donors were largely white British and mainly female; clonal diversity was possibly underestimated. The CD4 TCRs associated with vaccination extended across spike and predominated at 160-218 and 743-854.

V was shortened by 4 bases and J by 10 bases, with 8 bases between the two germline ends. This CDR3 has 12 amino acids. Germline V gene sequence: CDR1 MNHEY, CDR2 SMNVEV (reference sequence). Sequencing was performed with immunoSEQ multiplex PCR; in TCRdb, only in-frame clones are kept and a portion is missing. The top ten clones hold 6.3% of a sample with about 100,000 clones, 80% to 90% of them seen once. The specimen comprised peripheral blood, sampled on day 0 of AZD1222 vaccination. This receptor was obtained from an adult in good health. This chain connects TRBV27 to TRBJ1-6; D ambiguous. The CDR3 spells CASSSLQSPLHF. Written as DNA, the CDR3 is TGTGCCAGCAGTTCCCTCCAATCACCCCTCCACTTT.